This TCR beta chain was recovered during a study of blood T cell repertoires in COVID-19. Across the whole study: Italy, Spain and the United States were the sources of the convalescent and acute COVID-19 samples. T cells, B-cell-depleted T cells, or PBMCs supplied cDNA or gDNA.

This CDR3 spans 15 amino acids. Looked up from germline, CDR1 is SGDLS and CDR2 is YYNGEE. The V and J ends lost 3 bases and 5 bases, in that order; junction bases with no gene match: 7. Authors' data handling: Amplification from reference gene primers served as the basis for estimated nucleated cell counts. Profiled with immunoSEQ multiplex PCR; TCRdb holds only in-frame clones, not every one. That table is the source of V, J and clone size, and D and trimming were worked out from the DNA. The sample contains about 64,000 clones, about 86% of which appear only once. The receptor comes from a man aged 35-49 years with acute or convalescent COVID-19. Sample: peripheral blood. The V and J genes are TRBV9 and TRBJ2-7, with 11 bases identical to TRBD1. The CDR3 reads CASSARTGGLNEQYF. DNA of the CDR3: TGTGCCAGCAGCGCACGGACAGGGGGCTTGAACGAGCAGTACTTC.